This T cell receptor (beta chain) was sequenced in a study of T cell responses to AZD1222 COVID-19 vaccine. The wider study: Analysis merged second doses at about 4 or about 12 weeks.

The germline V and J ends were trimmed by 2 bases and 0 bases, with 5 bases remaining between them. Germline CDR1 PRHDT, CDR2 FYEKMQ (reference sequence). The CDR3 has 14 amino acids. Produced via immunoSEQ multiplex PCR; TCRdb's table is partial and in-frame only. The data hold under 300,000 clones, with 80% to 95% observed a single time. The sequencing here drew on peripheral blood, taken on day 0 of AZD1222 vaccination. The TCR comes from an adult in good health. The chain carries TRBV13 and TRBJ2-1; D ambiguous. CDR3 in amino acids: CASSLRSSYNEQFF. Here the CDR3 DNA reads TGTGCCAGCAGCTTACGAAGCTCCTACAATGAGCAGTTCTTC.